The following is a T cell receptor beta chain sequence with its context. Its matching antigen is unknown. This specimen belongs to a study of T cell responses to AZD1222 COVID-19 vaccine. The method was immunoSEQ multiplex PCR; TCRdb's version includes in-frame clones alone and lacks a portion of them. The sample has 95,000 to 150,000 clones, more than 80% seen once. Study observations and caveats: Just a handful of AZD1222 recipients were seropositive at baseline. Two doses of AZD1222 preceded a rise in Spike-specific TCR breadth and depth. Clonal diversity may have been underestimated, and the donors were mostly white British, with more females than males. Close to half of all spike-specific TCRs reportedly target regions of the variants that are unmutated.

This CDR3 spans 15 amino acids. The germline V gene encodes CDR1 MDHEN and CDR2 SYDVKM. Trimming left V 2 bases short and J 2 bases short, with 13 bases between. The TCR comes from an adult in good health. Sample: peripheral blood, taken on day 0 of AZD1222 vaccination. V is TRBV28 and J is TRBJ2-7; D is uncertain. CDR3 DNA: TGTGCCAGCAGTTTAGGCCCTGGGCAGGCCTACGAGCAGTACTTC. Encoded protein: CASSLGPGQAYEQYF.